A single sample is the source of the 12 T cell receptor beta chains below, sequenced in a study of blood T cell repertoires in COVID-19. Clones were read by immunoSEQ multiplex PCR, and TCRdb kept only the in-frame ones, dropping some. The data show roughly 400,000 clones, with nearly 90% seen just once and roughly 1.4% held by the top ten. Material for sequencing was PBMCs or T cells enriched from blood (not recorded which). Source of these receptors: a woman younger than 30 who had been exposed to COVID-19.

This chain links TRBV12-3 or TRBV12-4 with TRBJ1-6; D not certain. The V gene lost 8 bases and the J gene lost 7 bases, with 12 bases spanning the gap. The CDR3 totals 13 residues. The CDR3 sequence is CASGSLRNSPLHF. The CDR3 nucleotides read TGTGCCAGCGGTTCCCTCAGAAATTCACCCCTCCACTTT.

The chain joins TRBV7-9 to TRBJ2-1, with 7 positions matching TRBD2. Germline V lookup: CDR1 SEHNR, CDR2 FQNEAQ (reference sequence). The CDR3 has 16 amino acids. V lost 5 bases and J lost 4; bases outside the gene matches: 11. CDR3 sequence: CASSPQLSGIYNEQFF. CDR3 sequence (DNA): TGTGCCAGCAGCCCGCAACTAAGCGGGATATACAATGAGCAGTTCTTC.

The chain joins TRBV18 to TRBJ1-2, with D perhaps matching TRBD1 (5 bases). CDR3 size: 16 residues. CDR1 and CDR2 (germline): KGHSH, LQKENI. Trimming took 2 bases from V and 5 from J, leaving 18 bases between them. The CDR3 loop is CASSPSQGGALYGYTF. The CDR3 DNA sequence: TGTGCCAGCTCACCAAGCCAGGGAGGGGCTCTATATGGCTACACCTTC.

This CDR3 is CASRRSGDSGELFF. The CDR3 bases are TGTGCCAGCAGGCGATCGGGGGACTCCGGGGAGCTGTTTTTT. The rearrangement joins TRBV7-8 to TRBJ2-2; a weak D match, TRBD2 (6 bases). The ends were cut back, 6 bases at V and 6 bases at J, with 14 bases in the middle. Germline-derived CDR1 and CDR2 are SGHVS and FQNEAQ. The CDR3 spans 14 residues.

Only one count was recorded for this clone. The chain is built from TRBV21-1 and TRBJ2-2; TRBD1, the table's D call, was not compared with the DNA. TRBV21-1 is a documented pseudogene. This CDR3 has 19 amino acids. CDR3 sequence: CASSKRSRGSHADTGELFF. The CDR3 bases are TGTGCCAGCAGCAAACGCTCCAGGGGGTCCCACGCGGACACCGGGGAGCTGTTTTTT.

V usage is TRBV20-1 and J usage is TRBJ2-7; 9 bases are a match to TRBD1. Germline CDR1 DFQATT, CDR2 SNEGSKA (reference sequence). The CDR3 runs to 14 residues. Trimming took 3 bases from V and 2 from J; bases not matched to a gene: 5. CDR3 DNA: TGCAGTGCTAGTTTAACAGGGGGCCCCTACGAGCAGTACTTC. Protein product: CSASLTGGPYEQYF.

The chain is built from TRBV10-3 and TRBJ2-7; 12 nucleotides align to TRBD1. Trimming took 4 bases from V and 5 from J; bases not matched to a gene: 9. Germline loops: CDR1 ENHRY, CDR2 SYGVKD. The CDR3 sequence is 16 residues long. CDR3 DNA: TGTGCCATCAGTGCACGGGGACAGGGGGCTGCAGACGAGCAGTACTTC. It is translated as CAISARGQGAADEQYF.

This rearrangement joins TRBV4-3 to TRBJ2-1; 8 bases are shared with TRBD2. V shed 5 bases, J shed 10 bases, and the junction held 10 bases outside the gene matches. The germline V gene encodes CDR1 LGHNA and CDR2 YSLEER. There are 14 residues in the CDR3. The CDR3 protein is CASSFSGGAWEQFF. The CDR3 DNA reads TGCGCCAGCAGCTTCTCCGGGGGGGCCTGGGAGCAGTTCTTC.

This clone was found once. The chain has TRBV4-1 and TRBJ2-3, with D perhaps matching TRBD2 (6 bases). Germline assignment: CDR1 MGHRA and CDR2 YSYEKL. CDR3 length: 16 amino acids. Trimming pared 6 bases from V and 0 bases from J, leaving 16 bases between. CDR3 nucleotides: TGCGCCAGCAGTCTTCTAGCGCGGGTGAGCACAGATACGCAGTATTTT. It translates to CASSLLARVSTDTQYF.

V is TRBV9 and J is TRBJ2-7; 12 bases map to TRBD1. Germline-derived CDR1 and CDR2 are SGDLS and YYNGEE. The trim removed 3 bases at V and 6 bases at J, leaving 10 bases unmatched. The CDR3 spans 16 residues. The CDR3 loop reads CASSATVGTGGGEQYF. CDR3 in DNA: TGTGCCAGCAGCGCCACCGTGGGGACAGGGGGCGGCGAGCAGTACTTC. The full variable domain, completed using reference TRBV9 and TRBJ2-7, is DSGVTQTPKHLITATGQRVTLRCSPRSGDLSVYWYQQSLDQGLQFLIQYYNGEERAKGNILERFSAQQFPDLHSELNLSSLELGDSALYFCASSATVGTGGGEQYFGPGTRLTVT.

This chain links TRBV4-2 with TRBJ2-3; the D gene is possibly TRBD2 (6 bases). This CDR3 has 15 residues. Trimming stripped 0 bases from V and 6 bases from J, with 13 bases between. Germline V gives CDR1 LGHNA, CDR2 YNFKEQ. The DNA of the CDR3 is TGTGCCAGCAGCCAAGAAAGACGCGGGGCTGATACGCAGTATTTT. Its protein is CASSQERRGADTQYF.

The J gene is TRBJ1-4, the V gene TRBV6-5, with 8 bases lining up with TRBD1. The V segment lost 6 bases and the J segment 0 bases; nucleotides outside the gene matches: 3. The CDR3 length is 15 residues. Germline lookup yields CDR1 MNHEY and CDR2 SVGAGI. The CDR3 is CASRGQGATNEKLFF. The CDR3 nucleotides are TGTGCCAGCAGAGGACAGGGTGCAACTAATGAAAAACTGTTTTTT.